The 14 T cell receptor beta chains presented below share a single source sample, sequenced in a study of tumor and adjacent non-tumor tissue in lung cancer. This sample's RNA came from whole unsorted tissue. Three rounds of nested PCR, following a modified ARM-PCR protocol, produced the TCRbeta library. A single record per CDR3 protein comes from TCRdb applying MiXCR to the multiplex PCR reads. The repertoire holds more than 75,000 distinct CDR3 sequences, roughly 75% seen once, with about 12% in the top ten. The material sequenced was lung tumor tissue. The receptors were sampled from a woman between 70 and 85 years old with non-small cell lung cancer.

The chain couples TRBV6-2 or TRBV6-3 to TRBJ2-7, with 9 nucleotides matching TRBD2. V lost 6 bases and J lost 0; bases outside the gene matches: 12. This CDR3 has 17 residues. The germline CDR1 and CDR2 sequences are MNHEY and SVGEGT. Here the CDR3 reads CASSRRELAGVSYEQYF. The CDR3 DNA follows: TGTGCCAGCAGCCGTAGAGAATTAGCGGGAGTCTCCTACGAGCAGTACTTC.

The chain couples TRBV2 to TRBJ1-4; 7 bases match TRBD1. After removal of 6 bases from V and 7 bases from J, the junction contained 2 bases not matched to a gene. The CDR3 spans 12 residues. From germline, CDR1 is SNHLY and CDR2 FYNNEI. The CDR3 region has the DNA TGTGCCAGCAGGGGACAGTCTGAAAAACTGTTTTTT. Residues: CASRGQSEKLFF.

As for this clonotype: This may be a read error, as it is one base from a much larger clone. The chain couples TRBV28 to TRBJ1-1, with D possibly matching TRBD1 (5 bases). Germline assignment: CDR1 MDHEN and CDR2 SYDVKM. The CDR3 sequence is 13 residues long. The CDR3 region has the DNA TGTGCCAGCAGTTCGACAGTGAACACTGAAGCTTACTTT. This translates into CASSSTVNTEAYF.

Comments on this clonotype: This could be a read error, since a much larger clone is one nucleotide away. This sequence joins TRBV11-2 and TRBJ2-5; maybe TRBD2 (5 bases). The V gene's germline CDR1 is SGHAT and CDR2 FQNNGV. The CDR3 is made up of 16 amino acids. The CDR3 bases are TGTGCCGGCAGCTTAGATCTTGAGGGCTCCCAAGAGACCCAGTACTTC. Translated: CAGSLDLEGSQETQYF.

This clonotype was observed once. This may stem from a read error, because a much larger clone lies one nucleotide away. V gene TRBV12-3 or TRBV12-4 combines with J gene TRBJ1-1; D not certain. The CDR3 extends over 14 amino acids. CDR3 sequence: CVSSITEMNTEAFF. The CDR3 DNA reads TGTGTCAGCAGCATAACAGAGATGAACACTGAAGCTTTCTTT.

Regarding this clonotype: The conserved phenylalanine or tryptophan is not found at the CDR3 terminus, so this likely reflects a read error. The DNA is omitted, as the CDR3 cannot be located on it reliably, and the CDR3 follows TCRdb's listing. The V gene is TRBV10-1, the J gene TRBJ2-2; the table gives TRBD2 as D, unverified against the DNA. The germline gives CDR1 WNHNN, CDR2 SYGVQD (reference sequence). The CDR3 numbers 14 amino acids, ends counted. The CDR3 spells CASSVAGVARELFL.

This clonotype turned up a few times. The chain has TRBV28 and TRBJ1-2; D is possibly TRBD1 (6 bases). The CDR3 runs 13 residues. CDR1 MDHEN and CDR2 SYDVKM come from the germline V gene. Trimming removed 2 bases at V and 8 bases at J, with 12 bases between. DNA for the CDR3: TGTGCCAGCAGTTTACGGACAGCGGAGGGCTACACCTTC. Its protein is CASSLRTAEGYTF.

The chain employs TRBV29-1 and TRBJ2-7; 7 bases fit TRBD2. V shed 3 bases, J shed 0 bases, and the junction held 11 bases outside the gene matches. CDR3 length: 16 amino acids. Germline-derived CDR1 and CDR2 are SQVTM and ANQGSEA. This chain's CDR3 is CSVDLSGTMGSYEQYF. Here the CDR3 DNA reads TGCAGCGTTGATCTCTCCGGGACTATGGGCTCCTACGAGCAGTACTTC.

Points on this clonotype: Germline and junction disagree at one end, which may indicate a read error. The chain has TRBV6-1 and TRBJ2-2; tentative D call: TRBD2 (6 bases). Germline V gene data show CDR1 as MNHNS and CDR2 as SASEGT. This CDR3 has 16 residues. In DNA form, the CDR3 reads TGTCCCAGCAGGGAAACTAGCAGGAGAATAACCGGGGAGCTGTTTTTT. Translating gives CPSRETSRRITGELFF.

A remark on this clonotype: The junction and the germline gene differ at one end; a read error may be behind it. The chain has TRBV6-1 and TRBJ1-2; no definite D call. Germline loops: CDR1 MNHNS, CDR2 SASEGT. This CDR3 region has 12 residues. CDR3 nucleotides: TGTGTCAGCAGAGGGTCAGCCTATGGCTACACCTTC. This codes for CVSRGSAYGYTF.

There are a few counts of this clonotype. The rearrangement joins TRBV6-2 or TRBV6-3 to TRBJ2-2; 7 bases match TRBD1. The CDR3 spans 14 residues. The germline gives CDR1 MNHEY, CDR2 SVGEGT. V shed 9 bases and J 6 bases; nucleotides not matched to a gene: 10. The CDR3, as DNA: TGTGCCAGTATCGACAGGGACGGGGCCGGGGAGCTGTTTTTT. Its protein product is CASIDRDGAGELFF.

This clonotype was seen many times. This rearrangement joins TRBV5-6 to TRBJ2-7; a possible D gene is TRBD1 (6 bases). The germline CDR1 and CDR2 sequences are SGHDT and YYEEEE. V lost 2 bases to trimming and J lost 1 base, with 13 bases between them. CDR3 length equals 15 residues. The CDR3 DNA follows: TGTGCCAGCAGCTTCGGAGACAGGCCTTCCTACGAGCAGTACTTC. It specifies CASSFGDRPSYEQYF. The full variable domain, rest sourced from reference TRBV5-6 and TRBJ2-7, is DAGVTQSPTHLIKTRGQQVTLRCSPKSGHDTVSWYQQALGQGPQFIFQYYEEEERQRGNFPDRFSGHQFPNYSSELNVNALLLGDSALYLCASSFGDRPSYEQYFGPGTRLTVT.

To note about this clonotype: Because the CDR3 is missing its conserved closing phenylalanine or tryptophan, this is likely a read error. V usage is TRBV29-1 and J usage is TRBJ2-1; 12 bases align to TRBD2. Trimming took 4 bases from V and 8 from J; bases not matched to a gene: 9. Germline-derived CDR1 and CDR2 are SQVTM and ANQGSEA. There are 15 residues in the CDR3. The CDR3 protein is CSVVLGTSGLHEQFL. For the CDR3, the DNA is TGCAGCGTTGTCCTAGGGACTAGCGGGCTTCATGAGCAGTTCCTC.

As regards this clonotype: Since a much larger clone is just one base distant, this may be a read error. This rearrangement joins TRBV6-5 to TRBJ2-5; D not certain. The CDR3 spans 12 residues. The germline gives CDR1 MNHEY, CDR2 SVGAGI. CDR3 nucleotide sequence: TGTGCCAGCGGCCCCATACAAGAGACCCGGTACTTC. Its translation is CASGPIQETRYF.